Presented here are 22 T cell receptor beta chains from one specimen sequenced in a study of blood T cell repertoires in COVID-19. Profiling relied on immunoSEQ multiplex PCR, and the TCRdb table lists in-frame clones only, not all of them. This table has around 62,000 clones, roughly 88% appearing once. Material for sequencing was peripheral blood. The origin of the receptors is a woman aged 55-69 years with acute or convalescent COVID-19.

This clone appeared once. The rearrangement uses TRBV2 and TRBJ2-1, with D unclear. V was shortened by 5 bases and J by 2 bases, with 7 bases between the two germline ends. The V gene's germline CDR1 is SNHLY and CDR2 FYNNEI. The CDR3 contains 13 residues. CDR3: CASSHRAYNEQFF. The CDR3, as DNA: TGTGCCAGCAGTCACAGAGCCTACAATGAGCAGTTCTTC. Full variable domain (remainder filled in from reference TRBV2 and TRBJ2-1): EPEVTQTPSHQVTQMGQEVILRCVPISNHLYFYWYRQILGQKVEFLVSFYNNEISEKSEIFDDQFSVERPDGSNFTLKIRSTKLEDSAMYFCASSHRAYNEQFFGPGTRLTVL.

The chain links TRBV11-3 to TRBJ1-6; unclear D gene. This CDR3 is built from 18 residues. Germline loops: CDR1 SGHNT, CDR2 YENEEA. V shed 1 base and J shed 7 bases, with 20 bases lying between them. The CDR3 here is CASSLGCTEEEWNSPLHF. CDR3 nucleotide sequence: TGTGCCAGCAGCTTAGGTTGCACGGAGGAGGAATGGAATTCACCCCTCCACTTT.

The chain recombines TRBV3-1 (or the pseudogene TRBV3-2) with TRBJ2-5; D may be TRBD2 (5 bases). CDR3 length: 13 residues. V was pared by 4 bases and J by 6 bases, with 12 bases between. Germline lookup yields CDR1 LGHDT and CDR2 YNNKEL (reference sequence). CDR3 nucleotide sequence: TGTGCCAGCAGCCCCACGGGATTGAAGACCCAGTACTTC. Its translation is CASSPTGLKTQYF.

To note about this clone: An end of the junction differs from the germline gene, which may be a read error. The chain joins TRBV6-6 to TRBJ1-1, with 7 bases identical to TRBD1. The CDR3 length is 14 residues. CDR1 MNHNY and CDR2 SVGAGI come from the germline V gene (reference sequence). The CDR3 bases are TGTGCCAGCAATTACAGGGGAGGGGACACTGAAGCTTTCTTT. Its translation: CASNYRGGDTEAFF.

This chain connects TRBV27 to TRBJ2-1; D unresolved. CDR1 and CDR2 (germline): MNHEY, SMNVEV (reference sequence). V lost 5 bases to trimming and J lost 1 base, with 12 bases between them. The CDR3 totals 15 residues. CDR3 in amino acids: CASSPRWLSYNEQFF. CDR3 in DNA: TGTGCCAGCAGTCCCAGGTGGTTATCCTACAATGAGCAGTTCTTC.

This clone was picked up a small number of times. The chain employs TRBV9 and TRBJ2-3; 8 bases match TRBD2. The germline V gene has CDR1 SGDLS and CDR2 YYNGEE. Germline trimming cut 3 bases from V and 3 bases from J; bases unmatched to any gene: 12. The CDR3 contains 17 residues. The CDR3 coding sequence is TGTGCCAGCAGCGCCCAAAGAGCGGGAGTTAGTACAGATACGCAGTATTTT. Translated: CASSAQRAGVSTDTQYF.

The chain uses TRBV7-9 and TRBJ2-5, with TRBD2 matching 7 bases. The CDR3 contains 18 residues. Per germline, CDR1 SEHNR and CDR2 FQNEAQ (reference sequence). V dropped 1 base and J dropped 4; count of bases not matched to a gene: 15. The CDR3 sequence is CASSLDVLRPGRAETQYF. DNA of the CDR3: TGTGCCAGCAGCTTAGACGTATTGCGGCCAGGGAGGGCAGAGACCCAGTACTTC. Supplemented by reference TRBV7-9 and TRBJ2-5, the full variable domain reads DTGVSQNPRHKITKRGQNVTFRCDPISEHNRLYWYRQTLGQGPEFLTYFQNEAQLEKSRLLSDRFSAERPKGSFSTLEIQRTEQGDSAMYLCASSLDVLRPGRAETQYFGPGTRLLVL.

The V gene is TRBV5-4, the J gene TRBJ2-5, with a possible D match to TRBD1 (5 bases). The CDR3 consists of 14 residues. Germline CDR1 is SGHNT and CDR2 is YYREEE (reference sequence). The V gene lost 5 bases and the J gene lost 1 base, with 12 bases spanning the gap. The CDR3 protein is CASSRQTLQETQYF. In DNA, the CDR3 is TGTGCCAGCAGTCGACAGACCCTCCAAGAGACCCAGTACTTC.

The chain employs TRBV6-5 and TRBJ2-5, with 10 bases that match TRBD2. CDR1 is MNHEY, CDR2 SVGAGI, per germline. This CDR3 region has 15 residues. V dropped 4 bases and J dropped 7; count of bases not matched to a gene: 9. For the CDR3, the DNA is TGTGCCAGCAGTTCGGGACTAGCGACTCGAGGGACCCAGTACTTC. Protein sequence: CASSSGLATRGTQYF.

V gene TRBV15 combines with J gene TRBJ2-4, with a weak D call TRBD1 (5 bases). Trimming removed 11 bases from V and 0 bases from J, with 17 bases in between. CDR1 is LNHNV, CDR2 YYDKDF, per germline (reference sequence). CDR3 length: 15 residues. CDR3 amino acids: CAPGDRQIAKNIQYF. The CDR3 DNA follows: TGTGCCCCCGGCGACCGACAGATAGCCAAAAACATTCAGTACTTC.

The V gene is TRBV2, the J gene TRBJ2-1; 9 bases align to TRBD2. Germline V gene lookup returns CDR1 SNHLY and CDR2 FYNNEI. V was pared by 9 bases and J by 3 bases, with 3 bases of the junction left unmatched. This CDR3 region has 13 residues. The CDR3 coding sequence is TGTGCCAGTAGCGGGGGTTTCTACAATGAGCAGTTCTTC. It translates to CASSGGFYNEQFF.

This chain joins TRBV28 and TRBJ1-2, with D possibly TRBD1 on 6 matching bases. Germline V CDR1 and CDR2: MDHEN, SYDVKM. The CDR3 has 14 amino acids. Deletions cut 5 bases from V and 4 bases from J, with 14 bases between. For the CDR3, the DNA is TGTGCCAGCAGTACCCTCCCGACAGGCTATGGCTACACCTTC. It translates to CASSTLPTGYGYTF.

The chain is built from TRBV5-5 and TRBJ1-2; D possibly corresponds to TRBD1 (6 bases). The CDR3 spans 15 residues. The germline V gene encodes CDR1 SGHKS and CDR2 YYEKEE (reference sequence). V lost 0 bases and J lost 2, with 11 bases in between. CDR3 sequence reads: CASSLVGGQNYGYTF. In DNA form, the CDR3 reads TGTGCCAGCAGCTTGGTAGGCGGACAGAACTATGGCTACACCTTC.

The CDR3 region is CASSEPGFRGNQPQHF. DNA of the CDR3: TGTGCCAGCAGTGAGCCAGGGTTTAGGGGAAATCAGCCCCAGCATTTT. The chain has TRBV2 and TRBJ1-5; D possibly corresponds to TRBD1 (5 bases). The V end lost 3 bases, the J end lost 4 bases, and 16 bases lay between the germline ends. Per the germline V gene, CDR1 is SNHLY and CDR2 is FYNNEI. This CDR3 spans 16 amino acids.

This chain connects TRBV30 to TRBJ1-2; perhaps TRBD1 as D (6 bases). Germline CDR1 and CDR2: GTSNPN and SVGIG (reference sequence). The CDR3 covers 11 residues. V was clipped by 3 bases and J by 7 bases, with 9 bases between them. In nucleotides, the CDR3 is TGTGCCTGGAGCGACAGGAGTGGCTACACCTTC. Protein sequence: CAWSDRSGYTF.

The V call is TRBV25-1, the J call TRBJ1-6; D is unclear. Deletions cut 4 bases from V and 6 bases from J, with 13 bases between. Germline V gene sequence: CDR1 MGHDK, CDR2 SYGVNS. The CDR3 covers 15 residues. The CDR3 DNA follows: TGTGCCAGCAGTGCACATGCGGATTTTAATTCACCCCTCCACTTT. It encodes CASSAHADFNSPLHF.

This clone appeared once. The V gene is TRBV2, the J gene TRBJ1-2; possibly TRBD1 for D (6 bases). This CDR3 comprises 13 residues. Germline V CDR1 and CDR2: SNHLY, FYNNEI. V lost 5 bases and J 7 bases, leaving 14 bases between the germline ends. The CDR3 region is CASSSQGLGGYTF. Written as DNA, the CDR3 is TGTGCCAGCAGTTCACAGGGTCTCGGTGGCTACACCTTC.

The V call is TRBV6-5, the J call TRBJ2-1; D unresolved. V shed 6 bases and J shed 4 bases, with 16 bases lying between them. In germline, CDR1 is MNHEY, CDR2 SVGAGI. The CDR3 sequence is 15 residues long. The CDR3 loop is CASRITHSLYNEQFF. Here the CDR3 DNA reads TGTGCCAGCAGGATAACTCATAGCCTTTACAATGAGCAGTTCTTC.

The sample holds a few counts of this clone. The chain is built from TRBV5-1 and TRBJ2-3, with a tentative D call TRBD2 (6 bases). This CDR3 has 14 amino acids. V was trimmed by 7 bases and J by 1 base, leaving 13 bases between them. Germline-derived CDR1 and CDR2 are SGHRS and YFSETQ. The CDR3 loop reads CASRPGGGTDTQYF. The CDR3 DNA sequence: TGCGCCAGCCGACCGGGCGGGGGCACAGATACGCAGTATTTT.

V usage is TRBV7-8 and J usage is TRBJ2-1; TRBD2 matches at 14 bases. The CDR3 is 18 residues long. Germline CDR1 SGHVS, CDR2 FQNEAQ. The junction had 9 bases not matched to a gene; V was cut back by 1 base and J by 7 bases. The CDR3 loop reads CASSLVPGTSGSGNEQFF. The DNA for the CDR3 is TGTGCCAGCAGCTTAGTGCCCGGGACTAGCGGGAGTGGGAATGAGCAGTTCTTC.

The chain links TRBV5-6 to TRBJ1-2; 12 nucleotides line up with TRBD1. The germline V gene encodes CDR1 SGHDT and CDR2 YYEEEE. The V gene end was trimmed by 4 bases and the J gene end by 8 bases; junction bases not matched to a gene: 3. CDR3 length equals 13 residues. The DNA of the CDR3 is TGTGCCAGCAGCAGGGACAGGGGGCTGGGCTACACCTTC. Protein: CASSRDRGLGYTF.

The J gene is TRBJ2-1, the V gene TRBV6-2 or TRBV6-3; 7 nucleotides align to TRBD1. V shed 1 base and J 0 bases; nucleotides not matched to a gene: 12. This CDR3 has 19 amino acids. Germline CDR1 is MNHEY and CDR2 is SVGEGT. CDR3 residues: CASSYFSGTVLSSYNEQFF. Here the CDR3 DNA reads TGTGCCAGCAGTTACTTTTCCGGGACAGTTCTTAGCTCCTACAATGAGCAGTTCTTC.